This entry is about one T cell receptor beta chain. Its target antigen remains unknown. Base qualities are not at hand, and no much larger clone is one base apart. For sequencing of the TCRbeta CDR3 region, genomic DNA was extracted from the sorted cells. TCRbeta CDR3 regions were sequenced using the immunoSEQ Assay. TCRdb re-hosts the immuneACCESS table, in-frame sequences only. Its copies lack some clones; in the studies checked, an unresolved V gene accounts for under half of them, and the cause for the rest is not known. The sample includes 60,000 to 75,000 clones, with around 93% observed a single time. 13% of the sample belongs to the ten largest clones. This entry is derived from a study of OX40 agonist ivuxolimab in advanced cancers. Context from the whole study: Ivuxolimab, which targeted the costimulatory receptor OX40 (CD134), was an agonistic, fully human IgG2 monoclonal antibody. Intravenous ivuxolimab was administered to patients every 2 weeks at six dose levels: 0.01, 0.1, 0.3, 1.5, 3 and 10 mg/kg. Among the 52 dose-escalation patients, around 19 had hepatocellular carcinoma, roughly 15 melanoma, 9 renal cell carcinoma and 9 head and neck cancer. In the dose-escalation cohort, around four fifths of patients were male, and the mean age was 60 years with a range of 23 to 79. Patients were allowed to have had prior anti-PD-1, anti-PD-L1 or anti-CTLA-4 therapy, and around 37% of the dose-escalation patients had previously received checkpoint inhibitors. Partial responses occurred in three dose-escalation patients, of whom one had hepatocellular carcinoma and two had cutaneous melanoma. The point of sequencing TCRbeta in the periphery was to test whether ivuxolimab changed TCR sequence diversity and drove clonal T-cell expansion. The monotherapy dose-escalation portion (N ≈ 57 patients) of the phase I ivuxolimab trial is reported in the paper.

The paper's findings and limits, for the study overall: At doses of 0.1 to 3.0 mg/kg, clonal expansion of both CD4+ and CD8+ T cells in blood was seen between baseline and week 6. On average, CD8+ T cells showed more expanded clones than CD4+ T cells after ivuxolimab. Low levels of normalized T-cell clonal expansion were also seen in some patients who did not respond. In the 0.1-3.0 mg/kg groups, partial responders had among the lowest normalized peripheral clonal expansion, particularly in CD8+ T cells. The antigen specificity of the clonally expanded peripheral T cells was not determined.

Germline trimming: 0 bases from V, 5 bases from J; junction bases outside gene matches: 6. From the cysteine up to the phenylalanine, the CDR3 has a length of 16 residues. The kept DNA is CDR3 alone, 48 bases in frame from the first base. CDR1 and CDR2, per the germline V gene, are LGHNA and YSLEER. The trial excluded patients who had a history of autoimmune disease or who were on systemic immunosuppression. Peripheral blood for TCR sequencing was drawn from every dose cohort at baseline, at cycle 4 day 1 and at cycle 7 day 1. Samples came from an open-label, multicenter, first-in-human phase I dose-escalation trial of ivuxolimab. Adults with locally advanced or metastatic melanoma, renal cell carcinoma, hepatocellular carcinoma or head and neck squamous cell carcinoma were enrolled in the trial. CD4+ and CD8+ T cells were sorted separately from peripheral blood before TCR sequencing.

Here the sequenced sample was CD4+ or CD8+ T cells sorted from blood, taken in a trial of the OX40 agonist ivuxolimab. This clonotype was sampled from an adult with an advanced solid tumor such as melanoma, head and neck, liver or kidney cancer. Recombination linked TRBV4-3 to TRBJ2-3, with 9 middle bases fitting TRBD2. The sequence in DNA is TGCGCCAGCAGCCAAGAGAGGGGGCGGGAGGGAGATACGCAGTATTTT. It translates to CASSQERGREGDTQYF.